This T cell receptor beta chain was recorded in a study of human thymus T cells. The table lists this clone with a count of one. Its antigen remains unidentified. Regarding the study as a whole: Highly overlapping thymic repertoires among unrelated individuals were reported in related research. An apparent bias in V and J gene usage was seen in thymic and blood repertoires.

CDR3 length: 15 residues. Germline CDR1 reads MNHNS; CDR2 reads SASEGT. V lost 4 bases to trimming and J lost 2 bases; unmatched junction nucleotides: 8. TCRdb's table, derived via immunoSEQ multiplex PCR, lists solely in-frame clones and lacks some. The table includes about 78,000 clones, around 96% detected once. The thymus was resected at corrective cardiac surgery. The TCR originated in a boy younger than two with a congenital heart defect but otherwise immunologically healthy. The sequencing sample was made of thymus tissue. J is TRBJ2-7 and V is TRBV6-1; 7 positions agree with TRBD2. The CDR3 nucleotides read TGTGCCAGCAGTGGTGGGAAGCGGGATCCCTACGAGCAGTACTTC. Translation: CASSGGKRDPYEQYF.